A single sample is the source of the 3 T cell receptor delta chains below, sequenced in a study of gamma-delta T cells after stem cell transplantation (dated by TCRdb to 2016 to 2017). The method was RT-PCR. TCRdb names Illumina MiSeq as the instrument used. Clonotypes were called again by TCRdb from the public reads via CATT, and duplicate nucleotide sequences were then merged into one entry. This sample comprises 3,000 to 4,000 delta-chain clones, about 1.8% of them detected only once. The ten largest clones capture approximately 12% of the sample. The sample comprised gamma-delta T cells. These receptors all stem from a human donor. It is not recorded whose cells these are; they may come from a transplant donor.

By share, this clone counts as medium-sized. The sample contains more than one DNA sequence encoding this CDR3. The chain recombines TRDV2 with TRDJ1; TRDD3 matches 9 bases. The CDR3 has 20 amino acids. Germline assignment: CDR1 GEAIGNYY and CDR2 EKD. V lost 1 base to trimming and J lost 7 bases; unmatched junction nucleotides: 24. This CDR3 is CACDTGELVLGDPPSVKLIF. Here the CDR3 DNA reads TGTGCCTGTGACACGGGTGAATTGGTACTGGGGGACCCCCCTTCAGTTAAACTCATCTTT.

A word on this clone: The TCRdb record carries a much larger clone's protein, which differs from this DNA's translation at residue 16; a read error is the likely cause, and the protein listed here is the DNA translation. DNA of the CDR3: TGTGCCTGTGACACGGCGGATAAGATTTCTACGGGGACCGATAAACCCATCTTT. It translates to CACDTADKISTGTDKPIF. The chain combines TRDV2 with TRDJ1; TRDD3 is a possible D gene (5 bases). The CDR3 is made up of 18 amino acids. CDR1 and CDR2 (germline): GEAIGNYY, EKD.

The V and J genes are TRDV1 and TRDJ1, with D perhaps matching TRDD3 (7 bases). This CDR3 contains 18 residues. Germline V gives CDR1 TSWWSYY, CDR2 QGS. V was clipped by 4 bases and J by 0 bases, with 21 bases between them. The CDR3 sequence is CALGGPTLGATYTDKLIF. The DNA of the CDR3 is TGTGCTCTTGGGGGTCCTACCCTGGGGGCTACTTACACCGATAAACTCATCTTT.